This T cell receptor beta chain was profiled in a study of OX40 agonist ivuxolimab in advanced cancers. Study overall: The treatment was a fully human IgG2 OX40 agonist, ivuxolimab. The dose-escalation cohort was roughly 83% male, with a mean age of 60 years, ranging roughly 20 to 90.

Produced via immunoSEQ multiplex PCR; TCRdb's table is partial and in-frame only. The sample carries approximately 86,000 clones, around 84% recorded once. On this clone: Its target is not known.

Whole-study results and caveats: At doses 0.1 to 3.0 mg/kg, CD4+ and CD8+ clones expanded.

This CDR3 contains 13 residues. Germline loops: CDR1 SGHRS, CDR2 YFSETQ. Trimming pared 2 bases from V and 2 bases from J, leaving 8 bases between. The timepoints at which blood was sampled were baseline, cycle 4 day 1, and cycle 7 day 1. The chain uses TRBV5-1 and TRBJ2-7, with TRBD2 as a possible D gene (5 bases). The sequence came from an adult with an advanced solid tumor such as melanoma, head and neck, liver or kidney cancer. Sequences were derived from CD4+ or CD8+ T cells sorted from blood, sampled in a trial of the OX40 agonist ivuxolimab. CDR3 in amino acids: CASSLRGPYEQYF. In DNA form, the CDR3 reads TGCGCCAGCAGCTTACGGGGTCCCTACGAGCAGTACTTC. Supplemented by reference TRBV5-1 and TRBJ2-7, the full variable domain reads KAGVTQTPRYLIKTRGQQVTLSCSPISGHRSVSWYQQTPGQGLQFLFEYFSETQRNKGNFPGRFSGRQFSNSRSEMNVSTLELGDSALYLCASSLRGPYEQYFGPGTRLTVT.